These 24 T cell receptor beta chains share one sample of origin, sequenced in a study of T cells in Graves' hyperthyroidism and ophthalmopathy. Amplified TCR beta CDR3 regions derived from RNA transcripts. In the first-round RT-PCR of the TCR CDR3, the HTBI primer set was used. TCRdb re-called the multiplex PCR reads with MiXCR, one entry per CDR3 protein. Among 550,000 to 600,000 distinct CDR3 sequences listed, about half were seen once. The source material was peripheral blood or thyroid tissue (not recorded which). These receptors originate from an adult woman with Graves' disease, either hyperthyroidism or ophthalmopathy (not recorded which).

The table lists this clonotype with a count of one. The chain employs TRBV7-2 and TRBJ1-5; tentative D call: TRBD1 (5 bases). Trimming removed 1 base at V and 1 base at J, with 11 bases between. The CDR3 runs to 16 residues. Germline loops: CDR1 SGHTA, CDR2 FQGNSA. In DNA, the CDR3 is TGTGCCAGCAGCTTAGGGGCAGGGCGCAGCAATCAGCCCCAGCATTTT. Its translation is CASSLGAGRSNQPQHF. The complete variable domain, with remaining parts taken from reference TRBV7-2 and TRBJ1-5, reads GAGVSQSPSNKVTEKGKDVELRCDPISGHTALYWYRQSLGQGLEFLIYFQGNSAPDKSGLPSDRFSAERTGGSVSTLTIQRTQQEDSAVYLCASSLGAGRSNQPQHFGDGTRLSIL.

This clonotype was detected ten times or more. The chain couples TRBV7-9 to TRBJ2-7, with D perhaps TRBD1 (5 bases). Trimming pared 5 bases from V and 7 bases from J, leaving 15 bases between. CDR1 is SEHNR and CDR2 is FQNEAQ in the germline V gene (reference sequence). CDR3 size: 13 residues. DNA of the CDR3: TGTGCCAGCAGCCAGGGTGCAAGCCGGGAGCAGTACTTC. Translated, it gives CASSQGASREQYF.

This sequence joins TRBV15 and TRBJ1-2, with 8 nucleotides matching TRBD1. Trimming took 3 bases from V and 2 from J; bases not matched to a gene: 5. Germline CDR1 LNHNV, CDR2 YYDKDF (reference sequence). This CDR3 comprises 15 residues. The CDR3 bases are TGTGCCACCAGCAGCCTTGACAGGGGAAACTATGGCTACACCTTC. Encoded protein: CATSSLDRGNYGYTF. Combining the CDR3 with reference TRBV15 and TRBJ1-2 gives the whole variable domain DAMVIQNPRYQVTQFGKPVTLSCSQTLNHNVMYWYQQKSSQAPKLLFHYYDKDFNNEADTPDNFQSRRPNTSFCFLDIRSPGLGDTAMYLCATSSLDRGNYGYTFGSGTRLTVV.

Ten or more counts support this clonotype. The CDR3 loop is CASSPSASYEQYF. The CDR3 bases are TGTGCCAGCAGCCCGTCGGCTTCCTACGAGCAGTACTTC. The rearrangement links TRBV7-9 to TRBJ2-7, with no clear D. This CDR3 is 13 amino acids long. Trimming stripped 5 bases from V and 1 base from J, with 9 bases between. The V gene's germline CDR1 is SEHNR and CDR2 FQNEAQ (reference sequence).

The CDR3 region is CASSRTSGSAEREQYF. The DNA of the CDR3 is TGTGCCAGCAGTCGGACTAGCGGGTCCGCGGAGAGGGAGCAGTACTTC. The chain combines TRBV7-9 with TRBJ2-7, with 11 bases lining up with TRBD2. The CDR3 extends over 16 amino acids. Germline-derived CDR1 and CDR2 are SEHNR and FQNEAQ (reference sequence). V shed 6 bases, J shed 7 bases, and the junction held 14 bases outside the gene matches.

This clonotype was recorded many times. This chain joins TRBV6-5 and TRBJ1-1; the D gene is possibly TRBD1 (5 bases). V was trimmed by 2 bases and J by 1 base, leaving 8 bases between them. The germline V gene encodes CDR1 MNHEY and CDR2 SVGAGI. The CDR3 runs to 14 residues. Written as DNA, the CDR3 is TGTGCCAGCAGTTACGAGGGGAAGAACACTGAAGCTTTCTTT. Protein sequence: CASSYEGKNTEAFF.

This clonotype was detected ten times or more. J is TRBJ1-1 and V is TRBV12-3 or TRBV12-4; D uncertain. The CDR3 length is 13 residues. V gave up 5 bases and J gave up 0 bases, with 7 bases separating them. The CDR3 DNA is TGTGCCAGCAGTAGAGTGGTGAACACTGAAGCTTTCTTT. Translating it yields CASSRVVNTEAFF.

The rearrangement uses TRBV2 and TRBJ1-4; 10 bases match TRBD1. This CDR3 region has 14 residues. The germline CDR1 and CDR2 sequences are SNHLY and FYNNEI. V shed 5 bases, J shed 7 bases, and the junction held 4 bases outside the gene matches. CDR3 protein: CASSTGQGFEKLFF. The CDR3 nucleotides are TGTGCCAGCAGTACGGGACAGGGGTTTGAAAAACTGTTTTTT.

The chain uses TRBV20-1 and TRBJ2-7; 9 nucleotides match TRBD1. Germline V gene lookup returns CDR1 DFQATT and CDR2 SNEGSKA (reference sequence). This CDR3 is built from 14 residues. J was trimmed by 5 bases and V by 5 bases; bases with no gene match: 10. This CDR3 is CSAEPGQGLDEQYF. CDR3 coding DNA: TGCAGTGCTGAGCCGGGACAGGGTCTCGACGAGCAGTACTTC.

The rearrangement links TRBV29-1 to TRBJ2-6; no firm D call. V lost 2 bases and J 2 bases, leaving 13 bases between the germline ends. Germline assignment: CDR1 SQVTM and CDR2 ANQGSEA. The CDR3 length is 16 residues. DNA of the CDR3: TGCAGCGTTGAATCCTCTTCCCCAACTGGGGCCAACGTCCTGACTTTC. It specifies CSVESSSPTGANVLTF.

The V gene is TRBV20-1, the J gene TRBJ1-5, with 12 bases that match TRBD1. Germline trimming cut 1 base from V and 5 bases from J; bases unmatched to any gene: 3. Germline V gene data show CDR1 as DFQATT and CDR2 as SNEGSKA (reference sequence). The CDR3 has 15 amino acids. CDR3 loop: CSARAGTGGDQPQHF. CDR3 nucleotide sequence: TGCAGTGCTAGAGCCGGGACAGGGGGCGATCAGCCCCAGCATTTT.

J is TRBJ1-2 and V is TRBV27, with D hard to call. V gave up 2 bases and J gave up 3 bases, with 10 bases separating them. The CDR3 runs to 14 residues. Looked up from germline, CDR1 is MNHEY and CDR2 is SMNVEV (reference sequence). CDR3 residues: CASSLRVNDYGYTF. The CDR3 DNA reads TGTGCCAGCAGTTTAAGGGTGAATGACTATGGCTACACCTTC.

In the case of this clonotype: Compared with germline, one end of the junction differs, possibly owing to a read error. The rearrangement joins TRBV7-2 to TRBJ2-7, with D perhaps matching TRBD2 (6 bases). Germline CDR1 and CDR2: SGHTA and FQGNSA. The CDR3 consists of 14 residues. The CDR3 loop reads CATAGRRGTGELYF. The CDR3 region has the DNA TGTGCCACCGCCGGGAGACGGGGCACCGGGGAGCTGTACTTC.

The chain recombines TRBV15 with TRBJ1-2; D is possibly TRBD1 (5 bases). This CDR3 spans 15 amino acids. The ends were cut back, 0 bases at V and 4 bases at J, with 12 bases in the middle. The germline V gene encodes CDR1 LNHNV and CDR2 YYDKDF (reference sequence). For the CDR3, the DNA is TGTGCCACCAGCAGAGATCGGCAGGGCCCCTATGGCTACACCTTC. Translated: CATSRDRQGPYGYTF.

The V gene is TRBV29-1, the J gene TRBJ2-7, with TRBD2 matching 12 bases. The CDR3 is made up of 14 amino acids. The V segment lost 5 bases and the J segment 8 bases; nucleotides outside the gene matches: 10. Germline V gene data show CDR1 as SQVTM and CDR2 as ANQGSEA. The CDR3: CSVRGLAGGIQQYF. CDR3 nucleotides: TGCAGCGTTCGAGGTCTAGCGGGAGGGATACAGCAGTACTTC.

J is TRBJ2-5 and V is TRBV29-1; D is possibly TRBD1 or TRBD2 (5 bases each). The germline CDR1 and CDR2 sequences are SQVTM and ANQGSEA. V lost 7 bases and J 1 base, leaving 10 bases between the germline ends. There are 12 residues in the CDR3. DNA for the CDR3: TGCAGCGCCTGGGGGATCCAAGAGACCCAGTACTTC. Translated, it gives CSAWGIQETQYF.

The chain couples TRBV5-1 to TRBJ1-1; D ambiguous. The CDR3 has 14 amino acids. CDR1 and CDR2 (germline): SGHRS, YFSETQ. V gave up 0 bases and J gave up 6 bases, with 12 bases separating them. This CDR3 reads CASSLDAGSAEAFF. The CDR3 DNA reads as TGCGCCAGCAGCTTGGACGCGGGGAGCGCTGAAGCTTTCTTT. The full variable domain, rest sourced from reference TRBV5-1 and TRBJ1-1, is KAGVTQTPRYLIKTRGQQVTLSCSPISGHRSVSWYQQTPGQGLQFLFEYFSETQRNKGNFPGRFSGRQFSNSRSEMNVSTLELGDSALYLCASSLDAGSAEAFFGQGTRLTVV.

The chain couples TRBV6-1 to TRBJ2-5; 10 nucleotides agree with TRBD2. Germline CDR1 MNHNS, CDR2 SASEGT. J lost 5 bases, V lost 6 bases, and 6 bases had no gene match. The CDR3 loop spans 14 amino acids. The CDR3 is CASRRYSGGETQYF. CDR3 DNA sequence: TGTGCCAGCAGACGCTATAGCGGGGGGGAGACCCAGTACTTC.

The rearrangement uses TRBV15 and TRBJ1-1; D might be TRBD1 (5 bases). CDR1 and CDR2 from the germline V gene are LNHNV and YYDKDF (reference sequence). Trimming stripped 3 bases from V and 3 bases from J, with 8 bases between. The CDR3 is 13 residues long. The CDR3 sequence is CATSSLGDTEAFF. DNA for the CDR3: TGTGCCACCAGCAGCTTAGGGGACACTGAAGCTTTCTTT.

The chain combines TRBV19 with TRBJ2-5, with TRBD1 identical over 9 bases. The trim removed 5 bases at V and 5 bases at J, leaving 6 bases unmatched. The CDR3 has 14 amino acids. Germline CDR1 is LNHDA and CDR2 is SQIVND (reference sequence). In DNA form, the CDR3 reads TGTGCCAGTAGTCCCGGGACAGGGTGGGAGACCCAGTACTTC. Translated, it gives CASSPGTGWETQYF.

The rearrangement links TRBV7-2 to TRBJ2-5, with D uncertain. Trimming removed 1 base from V and 5 bases from J, with 26 bases in between. The CDR3 runs 19 residues. Germline CDR1 reads SGHTA; CDR2 reads FQGNSA. This chain's CDR3 is CASSLGFERFKGKIETQYF. CDR3 coding DNA: TGTGCCAGCAGCTTAGGTTTCGAGAGGTTTAAAGGAAAGATCGAGACCCAGTACTTC.

This chain links TRBV15 with TRBJ1-1; TRBD1 is a possible D gene (5 bases). Germline CDR1 LNHNV, CDR2 YYDKDF (reference sequence). This CDR3 contains 14 residues. Trimming shortened V by 5 bases and J by 0 bases, and 10 bases separated the two germline ends. The CDR3 reads CATSARGLNTEAFF. The CDR3 nucleotides read TGTGCCACCAGCGCGCGGGGCCTGAACACTGAAGCTTTCTTT. Full variable domain (missing parts from reference TRBV15 and TRBJ1-1): DAMVIQNPRYQVTQFGKPVTLSCSQTLNHNVMYWYQQKSSQAPKLLFHYYDKDFNNEADTPDNFQSRRPNTSFCFLDIRSPGLGDTAMYLCATSARGLNTEAFFGQGTRLTVV.

This clonotype was counted at least ten times. This rearrangement joins TRBV20-1 to TRBJ2-1; TRBD2 agrees at 12 bases. The junction had 4 bases not matched to a gene; V was cut back by 0 bases and J by 13 bases. Germline V gene data show CDR1 as DFQATT and CDR2 as SNEGSKA (reference sequence). The CDR3 consists of 13 residues. CDR3 DNA sequence: TGCAGTGCTAGAGAGACTAGCGGGAGAAAACAGTTCTTC. Its translation is CSARETSGRKQFF.

The chain recombines TRBV7-3 with TRBJ2-5; 14 bases align to TRBD2. The CDR3 is 21 residues long. After removal of 3 bases from V and 5 bases from J, the junction contained 20 bases not matched to a gene. The V gene's germline CDR1 is SGHTA and CDR2 FQGTGA. The CDR3 coding sequence is TGTGCCAGCAGCTTCACGGGACTAGCGGGAGTCCCGAGCTCCTACAATGAGACCCAGTACTTC. This encodes CASSFTGLAGVPSSYNETQYF.